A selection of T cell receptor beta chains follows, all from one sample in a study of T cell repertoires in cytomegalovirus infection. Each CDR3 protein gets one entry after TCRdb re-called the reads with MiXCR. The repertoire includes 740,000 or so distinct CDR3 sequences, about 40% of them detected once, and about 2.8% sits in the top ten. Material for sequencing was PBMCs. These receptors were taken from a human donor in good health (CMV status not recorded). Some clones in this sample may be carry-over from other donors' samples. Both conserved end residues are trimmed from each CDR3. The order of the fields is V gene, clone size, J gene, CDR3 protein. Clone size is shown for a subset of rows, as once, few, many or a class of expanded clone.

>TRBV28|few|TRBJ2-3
ASSLQIGTSTDTQY
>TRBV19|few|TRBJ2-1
ASRKQTSGSFYNEQF
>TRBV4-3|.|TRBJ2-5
ASSQDIPGGRGKRVTQY
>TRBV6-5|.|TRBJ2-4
ASSYGQGLAKNIQY
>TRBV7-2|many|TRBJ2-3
ASSPPPGRDTQY
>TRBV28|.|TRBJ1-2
ASSSDREGGYGYT
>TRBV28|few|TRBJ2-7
ASSLRLDAYEQY
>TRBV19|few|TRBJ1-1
ASSDHRIRYTEAF
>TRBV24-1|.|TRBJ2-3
ATSLGGRGDLDTQY
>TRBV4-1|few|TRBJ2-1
ASSQRSSGGVYNEQF
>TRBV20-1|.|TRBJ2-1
SARGEKAGSSYNEQF
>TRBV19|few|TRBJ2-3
ASSIPGETKNTQY
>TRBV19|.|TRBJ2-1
ASSPGGGQGANNEQF
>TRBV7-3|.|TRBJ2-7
ASSSQRGVEQY
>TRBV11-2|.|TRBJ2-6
ASSLGGVAGANVLT
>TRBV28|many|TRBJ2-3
ASNFVGLGTDTQY
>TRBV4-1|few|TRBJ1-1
ASSQGADMNTEAF
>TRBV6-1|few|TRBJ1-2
ASSEFPGQGYGYT
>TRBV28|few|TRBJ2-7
ASSTRTGRPYEQY
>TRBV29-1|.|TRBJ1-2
SVEWGDYGYT
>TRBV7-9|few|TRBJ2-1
ASSPKDRGPYNEQF
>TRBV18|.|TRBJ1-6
ASSPLGQEISSYNSPLH
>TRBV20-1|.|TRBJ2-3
SAQRGTNTDTQY
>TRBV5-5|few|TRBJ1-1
ASSTGGEAF
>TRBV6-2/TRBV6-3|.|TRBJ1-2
ASSPPRVGYGYT
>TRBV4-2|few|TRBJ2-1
ASSQDRSEQF
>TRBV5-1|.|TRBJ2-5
ASSLATDGTGSQY
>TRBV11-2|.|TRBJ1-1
SSSFRVHRVPPRNTEAF
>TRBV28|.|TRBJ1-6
ASRLNVRWRNSPLH
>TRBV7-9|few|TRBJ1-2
ASSPDTRNYGYT
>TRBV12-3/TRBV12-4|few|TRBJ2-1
ASSLTGAPVEQF
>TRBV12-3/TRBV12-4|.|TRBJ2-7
ASSLIGPEQY
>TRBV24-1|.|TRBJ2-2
ATSDLPGSLDRGLSGELF
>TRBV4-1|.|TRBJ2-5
ASSWTSGNQETQY
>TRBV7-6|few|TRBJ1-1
ASSPGGAEAF
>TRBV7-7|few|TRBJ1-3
ASSPGGHGNTIY
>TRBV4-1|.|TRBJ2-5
ASSQVDRGQETQY
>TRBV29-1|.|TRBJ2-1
SEAGDYNEQF
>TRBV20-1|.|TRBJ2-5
SAPGLAFKETQY
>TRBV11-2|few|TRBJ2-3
ASSLGAGQGADTQY
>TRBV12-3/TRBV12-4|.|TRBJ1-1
ASSPDHTEAF
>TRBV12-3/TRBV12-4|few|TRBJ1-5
ASSPAGEPDQPQH
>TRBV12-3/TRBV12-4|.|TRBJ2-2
ASRSDSNTGELF